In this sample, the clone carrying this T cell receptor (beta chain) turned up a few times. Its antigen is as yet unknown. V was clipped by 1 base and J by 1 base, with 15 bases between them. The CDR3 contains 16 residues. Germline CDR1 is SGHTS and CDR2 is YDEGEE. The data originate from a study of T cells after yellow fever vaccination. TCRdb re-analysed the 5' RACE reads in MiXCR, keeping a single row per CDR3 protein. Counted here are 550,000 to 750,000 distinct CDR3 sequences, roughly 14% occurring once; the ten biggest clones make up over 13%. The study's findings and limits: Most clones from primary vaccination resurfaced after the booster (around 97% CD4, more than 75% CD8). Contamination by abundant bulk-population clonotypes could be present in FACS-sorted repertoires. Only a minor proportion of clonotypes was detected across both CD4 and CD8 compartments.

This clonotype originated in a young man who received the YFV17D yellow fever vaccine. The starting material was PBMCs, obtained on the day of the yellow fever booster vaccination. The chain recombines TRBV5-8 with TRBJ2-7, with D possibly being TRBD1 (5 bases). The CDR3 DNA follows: TGTGCCAGCAGCTTGCCTTTGGGGCGGAAATCCTACGAGCAGTACTTC. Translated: CASSLPLGRKSYEQYF. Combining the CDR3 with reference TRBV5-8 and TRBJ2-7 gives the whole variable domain EAGVTQSPTHLIKTRGQQATLRCSPISGHTSVYWYQQALGLGLQFLLWYDEGEERNRGNFPPRFSGRQFPNYSSELNVNALELEDSALYLCASSLPLGRKSYEQYFGPGTRLTVT.